The 27 T cell receptor beta chains below were found in one sample sequenced in a study of blood T cell repertoires in COVID-19. TCRdb's copy holds only in-frame clones and misses some; the assay was immunoSEQ multiplex PCR. The sample lists 60,000 to 75,000 clones; around nine tenths were seen once. The sample consisted of peripheral blood. Receptor source: a woman at least 80 years old with acute or convalescent COVID-19.

V and J are TRBV27 and TRBJ2-3; D gene unclear. The CDR3 consists of 15 residues. Looked up from germline, CDR1 is MNHEY and CDR2 is SMNVEV (reference sequence). Trimming removed 3 bases from V and 3 bases from J, with 13 bases in between. The CDR3 region is CASSLNWAGTDTQYF. The CDR3 DNA sequence: TGTGCCAGCAGTTTGAACTGGGCCGGAACAGATACGCAGTATTTT.

This chain uses TRBV18 with TRBJ1-5; D gene unclear. The V and J ends lost 6 bases and 4 bases respectively, with 10 bases between them. The CDR3 covers 13 residues. Germline lookup yields CDR1 KGHSH and CDR2 LQKENI. CDR3 nucleotides: TGTGCCAGCTCGTATGTCCGGAATCAGCCCCAGCATTTT. Translating gives CASSYVRNQPQHF.

This chain links TRBV27 with TRBJ1-2; D possibly corresponds to TRBD1 (6 bases). The V gene's germline CDR1 is MNHEY and CDR2 SMNVEV (reference sequence). V lost 5 bases, J lost 2 bases, and 15 bases lay in between. This CDR3 region has 15 residues. The CDR3 here is CASSRQGHQNYGYTF. In DNA, the CDR3 is TGTGCCAGCAGTCGCCAGGGGCACCAGAACTATGGCTACACCTTC.

In its sample, this clone was seen once. This chain joins TRBV5-1 and TRBJ1-6; 8 bases line up with TRBD1. Germline V CDR1 and CDR2: SGHRS, YFSETQ. This CDR3 is built from 15 residues. The V and J ends lost 0 bases and 7 bases, in that order; junction bases with no gene match: 3. The DNA for the CDR3 is TGCGCCAGCAGCTTGGAGCAGGGGGCAAATTCACCCCTCCACTTT. Translation gives CASSLEQGANSPLHF.

This chain links TRBV12-5 with TRBJ1-1, with unresolved D. The germline CDR1 and CDR2 sequences are LGHNT and FRNRAP. CDR3 size: 12 residues. Trimming removed 1 base from V and 8 bases from J, with 8 bases in between. DNA for the CDR3: TGTGCTAGTGGTTTGGGTAGAGGGGAAGCTTTCTTT. Encoded protein: CASGLGRGEAFF.

The chain joins TRBV5-1 to TRBJ1-2; D uncertain. The CDR3 totals 17 residues. Germline CDR1 SGHRS, CDR2 YFSETQ. V lost 3 bases to trimming and J lost 0 bases, with 18 bases between them. CDR3 coding DNA: TGCGCCAGCAGCTATAATACTAACCTAGGATCTAACTATGGCTACACCTTC. Protein: CASSYNTNLGSNYGYTF.

The rearrangement joins TRBV7-9 to TRBJ2-1; TRBD2 is a possible D gene (5 bases). Trimming left V 5 bases short and J 6 bases short, with 17 bases between. Germline CDR1 reads SEHNR; CDR2 reads FQNEAQ (reference sequence). CDR3 length: 15 amino acids. CDR3 sequence: CASSTTLRERNEQFF. Written as DNA, the CDR3 is TGTGCCAGCAGCACGACCCTTAGGGAGCGCAATGAGCAGTTCTTC.

The rearrangement joins TRBV5-1 to TRBJ2-5, with 8 bases lining up with TRBD1. Looked up from germline, CDR1 is SGHRS and CDR2 is YFSETQ. The junction had 9 bases not matched to a gene; V was cut back by 3 bases and J by 5 bases. The CDR3 totals 15 residues. The CDR3 region has the DNA TGCGCCAGCAGCTCCCAGGACAGGGCGGAGGAGACCCAGTACTTC. As protein: CASSSQDRAEETQYF.

This clone was detected a few times. The chain has TRBV5-1 and TRBJ2-4, with D possibly being TRBD2 (6 bases). V gave up 4 bases and J gave up 7 bases, with 21 bases separating them. The germline gives CDR1 SGHRS, CDR2 YFSETQ. The length of the CDR3 is 16 residues. CDR3 DNA: TGCGCCAGCAGCCCCTCAGCGGGCAGACTTGCGAACATTCAGTACTTC. Amino acid sequence: CASSPSAGRLANIQYF.

This clone was found a few times. J is TRBJ1-4 and V is TRBV28; D gene uncertain. V lost 5 bases and J lost 6, with 13 bases in between. This CDR3 comprises 14 residues. Germline lookup yields CDR1 MDHEN and CDR2 SYDVKM. CDR3: CASSPRSEYEKLFF. The CDR3 nucleotides read TGTGCCAGCAGTCCGAGAAGCGAATATGAAAAACTGTTTTTT. The full variable domain, completed using reference TRBV28 and TRBJ1-4, is DVKVTQSSRYLVKRTGEKVFLECVQDMDHENMFWYRQDPGLGLRLIYFSYDVKMKEKGDIPEGYSVSREKKERFSLILESASTNQTSMYLCASSPRSEYEKLFFGSGTQLSVL.

V usage is TRBV7-8 and J usage is TRBJ2-7; TRBD2 is a possible D gene (6 bases). The CDR3 is made up of 13 amino acids. V lost 7 bases to trimming and J lost 1 base, with 11 bases between them. Germline V gene data show CDR1 as SGHVS and CDR2 as FQNEAQ. Written as DNA, the CDR3 is TGTGCCAGCAACTTCGGAGGGTCCTACGAGCAGTACTTC. Residues: CASNFGGSYEQYF.

DNA for the CDR3: TGTGCCAGCAGTGATACGGGGGATTGGGAGCAGACCCAGTACTTC. Encoded protein: CASSDTGDWEQTQYF. This sequence joins TRBV2 and TRBJ2-5, with D perhaps matching TRBD2 (6 bases). The germline gives CDR1 SNHLY, CDR2 FYNNEI. The V gene lost 3 bases and the J gene lost 6 bases, with 17 bases spanning the gap. The CDR3 runs to 15 residues.

The rearrangement joins TRBV7-9 to TRBJ2-3; 12 bases are a match to TRBD2. With V trimmed by 5 bases and J by 6 bases, 9 bases remained unmatched. This CDR3 comprises 16 residues. Looked up from germline, CDR1 is SEHNR and CDR2 is FQNEAQ (reference sequence). The CDR3 nucleotides are TGTGCCAGCAGCCGCCTAGCGGGAGGGCCTTCGGATACGCAGTATTTT. This codes for CASSRLAGGPSDTQYF.

This chain links TRBV11-2 with TRBJ2-1, with 14 bases identical to TRBD2. Trimming removed 6 bases from V and 0 bases from J; junction bases left unmatched: 7. In germline, CDR1 is SGHAT, CDR2 FQNNGV. The CDR3 sequence is 18 residues long. DNA of the CDR3: TGTGCCAGCAGGGGCGGACTAGCGGGGGGTATCTCCTACAATGAGCAGTTCTTC. This gives the protein CASRGGLAGGISYNEQFF.

The J gene is TRBJ2-7, the V gene TRBV10-3, with D unclear. The CDR3 is made up of 13 amino acids. Per the germline V gene, CDR1 is ENHRY and CDR2 is SYGVKD. Trimming removed 2 bases from V and 3 bases from J, with 8 bases in between. CDR3 region: CAISEPVGYEQYF. The DNA of the CDR3 is TGTGCCATCAGTGAGCCGGTCGGCTACGAGCAGTACTTC.

This chain links TRBV30 with TRBJ2-6; 10 bases fit TRBD2. Germline assignment: CDR1 GTSNPN and CDR2 SVGIG (reference sequence). This CDR3 has 19 residues. V dropped 0 bases and J dropped 3; count of bases not matched to a gene: 11. The CDR3 is CAWSVRVSGRRRGANVLTF. The CDR3 nucleotides are TGTGCCTGGAGTGTACGAGTTAGCGGGAGGCGACGTGGGGCCAACGTCCTGACTTTC. Full variable domain (rest looked up from reference TRBV30 and TRBJ2-6): SQTIHQWPATLVQPVGSPLSLECTVEGTSNPNLYWYRQAAGRGLQLLFYSVGIGQISSEVPQNLSASRPQDRQFILSSKKLLLSDSGFYLCAWSVRVSGRRRGANVLTFGAGSRLTVL.

The V gene is TRBV28, the J gene TRBJ1-4, with D uncertain. The CDR3 spans 13 residues. V gave up 8 bases and J gave up 7 bases, with 14 bases separating them. Germline values: CDR1 MDHEN, CDR2 SYDVKM. CDR3 sequence (DNA): TGTGCCAGCCTTTCCACGGTCGTTGAAAAACTGTTTTTT. Encoded protein: CASLSTVVEKLFF. The whole variable domain, filled in from reference TRBV28 and TRBJ1-4, reads DVKVTQSSRYLVKRTGEKVFLECVQDMDHENMFWYRQDPGLGLRLIYFSYDVKMKEKGDIPEGYSVSREKKERFSLILESASTNQTSMYLCASLSTVVEKLFFGSGTQLSVL.

This clone occurred once. V gene TRBV7-2 combines with J gene TRBJ1-4; possible D gene TRBD1, 6 bases. V was cut by 7 bases and J by 6 bases, with 12 bases left in between. CDR1 is SGHTA, CDR2 FQGNSA, per germline. The CDR3 spans 13 residues. Here the CDR3 DNA reads TGTGCCAGCAATTGGAGGACAGATGAAAAACTGTTTTTT. Its protein product is CASNWRTDEKLFF.

The chain employs TRBV19 and TRBJ2-6; D is unclear. V dropped 5 bases and J dropped 0 bases, with 8 bases sitting between them. CDR1 and CDR2 from the germline V gene are LNHDA and SQIVND (reference sequence). This CDR3 has 15 residues. The CDR3 DNA reads TGTGCCAGTAGTTTCCGGGTCTCTGGGGCCAACGTCCTGACTTTC. Protein: CASSFRVSGANVLTF.

The V gene is TRBV18, the J gene TRBJ2-5, with 12 bases matching TRBD2. V lost 3 bases to trimming and J lost 5 bases; unmatched junction nucleotides: 16. The CDR3 totals 19 residues. Per germline, CDR1 KGHSH and CDR2 LQKENI. CDR3 nucleotide sequence: TGTGCCAGCTCACCCCTGAGCCAACTACTAGCGGGAGGAGGTGAGACCCAGTACTTC. Translating it yields CASSPLSQLLAGGGETQYF.

V and J are TRBV5-1 and TRBJ1-6; 8 positions agree with TRBD1. The CDR3 length is 15 residues. With V trimmed by 4 bases and J by 7 bases, 7 bases remained unmatched. Germline CDR1 is SGHRS and CDR2 is YFSETQ. The DNA for the CDR3 is TGCGCCAGCAGCCTGATGACAGGGGAAAATTCACCCCTCCACTTT. It is translated as CASSLMTGENSPLHF.

The chain employs TRBV11-1 and TRBJ1-1; 9 positions match TRBD1. Germline V lookup: CDR1 SGHAT, CDR2 FQDESV (reference sequence). With 5 bases clipped from V and 0 bases from J, the junction kept 4 bases outside the gene matches. This CDR3 is built from 15 residues. In nucleotides, the CDR3 is TGTGCCAGCAGCACCGGGACAGGGATGAACACTGAAGCTTTCTTT. It yields the protein CASSTGTGMNTEAFF.

This chain connects TRBV2 to TRBJ2-7; 9 bases align to TRBD1. This CDR3 comprises 14 residues. Losses at the gene ends were 6 bases for V and 1 base for J; bases not matched to a gene: 4. Germline values: CDR1 SNHLY, CDR2 FYNNEI. The CDR3 reads CASRVTGGSYEQYF. Written as DNA, the CDR3 is TGTGCCAGCAGGGTGACAGGGGGGTCCTACGAGCAGTACTTC.

This sequence joins TRBV11-3 and TRBJ2-2; 8 bases align to TRBD1. The CDR3 has 16 amino acids. Germline V gives CDR1 SGHNT, CDR2 YENEEA. V lost 5 bases to trimming and J lost 0 bases; unmatched junction nucleotides: 5. The CDR3 coding sequence is TGTGCCAGCAGCGCTACAGGGGGATCGAACACCGGGGAGCTGTTTTTT. Its protein product is CASSATGGSNTGELFF.

The genes are TRBV13 and TRBJ1-1; TRBD1 agrees at 8 bases. Germline CDR1 PRHDT, CDR2 FYEKMQ (reference sequence). The length of the CDR3 is 17 residues. V shed 1 base and J 1 base; nucleotides not matched to a gene: 8. This CDR3 reads CASSLVYRTGRNTEAFF. As DNA, the CDR3 is TGTGCCAGCAGCTTAGTTTACCGGACAGGGAGGAACACTGAAGCTTTCTTT.

V gene TRBV15 combines with J gene TRBJ2-3; unclear D gene. Trimming removed 0 bases at V and 1 base at J, with 5 bases between. The germline gives CDR1 LNHNV, CDR2 YYDKDF (reference sequence). There are 14 residues in the CDR3. The DNA for the CDR3 is TGTGCCACCAGCAGAGATCAGGGCACAGATACGCAGTATTTT. Its protein is CATSRDQGTDTQYF.

The CDR3 DNA sequence: TGCGCCAGCAGCTCCCCAAGGGGGGGCTTAGTCTCACCCCTCCACTTT. Its translation: CASSSPRGGLVSPLHF. The rearrangement uses TRBV4-1 and TRBJ1-6; D may be TRBD1 (6 bases). Trimming removed 5 bases from V and 10 bases from J, with 21 bases in between. In germline, CDR1 is MGHRA, CDR2 YSYEKL. This CDR3 comprises 16 residues.